This T cell receptor (beta chain) was recovered during a study of blood T cell repertoires in COVID-19. Study-level background: Acute-phase and convalescent COVID-19 samples originated in the United States, Italy and Spain. The cDNA or gDNA used as material had been derived from T cells, B-cell-depleted T cells, or PBMCs.

The assay was immunoSEQ multiplex PCR, and TCRdb's table has in-frame clones only and misses some. The table records 150,000 to 200,000 clones, roughly 87% of them present only once. CDR1 is MGHRA and CDR2 is YSYEKL in the germline V gene. Trimming took 1 base from V and 2 from J, leaving 20 bases between them. This CDR3 contains 18 residues. The specimen sequenced was peripheral blood. The chain carries TRBV4-1 and TRBJ1-1; tentatively, D is TRBD1 (5 bases). The source is a woman in her 50s with acute or convalescent COVID-19. CDR3 region: CASSQGRGRQGRNTEAFF. CDR3 bases: TGCGCCAGCAGCCAAGGTCGAGGTCGGCAGGGAAGAAACACTGAAGCTTTCTTT.